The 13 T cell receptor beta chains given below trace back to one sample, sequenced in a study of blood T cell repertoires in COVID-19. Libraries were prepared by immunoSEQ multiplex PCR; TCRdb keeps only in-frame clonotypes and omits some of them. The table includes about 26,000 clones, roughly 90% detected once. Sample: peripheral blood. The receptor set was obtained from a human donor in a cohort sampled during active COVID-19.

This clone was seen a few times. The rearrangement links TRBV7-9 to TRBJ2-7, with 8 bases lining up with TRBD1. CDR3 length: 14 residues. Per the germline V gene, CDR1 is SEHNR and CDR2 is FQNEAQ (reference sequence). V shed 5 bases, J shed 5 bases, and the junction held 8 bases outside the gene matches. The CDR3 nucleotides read TGTGCCAGCAGCAACCGGGACAGGAAGCACGAGCAGTACTTC. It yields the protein CASSNRDRKHEQYF.

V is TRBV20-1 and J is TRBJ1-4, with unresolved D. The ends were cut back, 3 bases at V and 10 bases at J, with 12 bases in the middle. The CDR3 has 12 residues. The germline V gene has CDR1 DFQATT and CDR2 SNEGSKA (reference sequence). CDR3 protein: CSASPGMGKLFF. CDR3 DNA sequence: TGCAGTGCTAGTCCGGGGATGGGAAAACTGTTTTTT.

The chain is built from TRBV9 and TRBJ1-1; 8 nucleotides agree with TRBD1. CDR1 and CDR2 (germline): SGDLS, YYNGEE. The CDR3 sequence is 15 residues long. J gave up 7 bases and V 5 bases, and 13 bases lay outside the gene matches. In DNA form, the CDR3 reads TGTGCCAGCAGTCACACAGGACAGGGTCACGGTGAAGCTTTCTTT. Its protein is CASSHTGQGHGEAFF.

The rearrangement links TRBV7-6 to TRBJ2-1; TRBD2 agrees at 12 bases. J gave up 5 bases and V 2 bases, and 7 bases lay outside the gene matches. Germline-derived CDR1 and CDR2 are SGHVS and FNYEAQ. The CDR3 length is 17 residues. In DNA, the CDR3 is TGTGCCAGCAGCTTACTAGCGGGGGGGCCACCGAACAATGAGCAGTTCTTC. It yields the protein CASSLLAGGPPNNEQFF.

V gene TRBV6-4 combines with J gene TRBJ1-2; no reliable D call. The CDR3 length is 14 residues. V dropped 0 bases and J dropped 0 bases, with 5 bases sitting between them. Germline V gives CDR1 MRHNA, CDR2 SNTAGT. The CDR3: CASSDSQANYGYTF. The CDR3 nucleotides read TGTGCCAGCAGTGACTCTCAGGCTAACTATGGCTACACCTTC.

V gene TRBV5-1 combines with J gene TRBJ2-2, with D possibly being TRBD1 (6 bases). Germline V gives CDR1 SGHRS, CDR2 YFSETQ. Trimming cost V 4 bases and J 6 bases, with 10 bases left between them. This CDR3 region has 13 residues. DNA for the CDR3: TGCGCCAGCAGCACAGGGTATCCCGGGGAGCTGTTTTTT. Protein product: CASSTGYPGELFF. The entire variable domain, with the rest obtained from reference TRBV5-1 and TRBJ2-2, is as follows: KAGVTQTPRYLIKTRGQQVTLSCSPISGHRSVSWYQQTPGQGLQFLFEYFSETQRNKGNFPGRFSGRQFSNSRSEMNVSTLELGDSALYLCASSTGYPGELFFGEGSRLTVL.

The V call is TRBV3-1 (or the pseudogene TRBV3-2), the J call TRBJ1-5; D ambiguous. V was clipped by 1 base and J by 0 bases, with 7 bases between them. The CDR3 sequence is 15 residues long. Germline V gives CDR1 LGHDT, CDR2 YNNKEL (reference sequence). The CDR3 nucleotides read TGTGCCAGCAGCCAAGGAGGAAATAGCAATCAGCCCCAGCATTTT. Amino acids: CASSQGGNSNQPQHF.

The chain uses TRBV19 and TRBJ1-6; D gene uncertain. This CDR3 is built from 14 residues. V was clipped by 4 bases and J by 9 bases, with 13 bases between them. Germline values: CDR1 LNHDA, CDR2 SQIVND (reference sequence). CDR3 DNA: TGTGCCAGTAGTAGCAGGCCTTCAGGTTCACCCCTCCACTTT. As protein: CASSSRPSGSPLHF.

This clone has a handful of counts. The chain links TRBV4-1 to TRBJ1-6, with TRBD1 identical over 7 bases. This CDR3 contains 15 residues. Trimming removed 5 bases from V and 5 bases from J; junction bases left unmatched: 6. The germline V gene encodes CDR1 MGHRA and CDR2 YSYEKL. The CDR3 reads CASSNPGQHNSPLHF. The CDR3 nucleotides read TGCGCCAGCAGCAATCCGGGACAGCATAATTCACCCCTCCACTTT.

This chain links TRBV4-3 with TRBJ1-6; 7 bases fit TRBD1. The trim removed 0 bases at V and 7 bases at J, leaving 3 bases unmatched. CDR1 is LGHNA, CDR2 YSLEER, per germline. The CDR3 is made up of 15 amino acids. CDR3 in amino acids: CASSQDQGGNSPLHF. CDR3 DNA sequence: TGCGCCAGCAGCCAAGATCAGGGGGGCAATTCACCCCTCCACTTT.

The CDR3 is CSVVTGSWKDTQYF. CDR3 DNA: TGCAGCGTTGTCACGGGTTCGTGGAAGGATACGCAGTATTTT. This rearrangement joins TRBV29-1 to TRBJ2-3; D call uncertain. Trimming pared 4 bases from V and 6 bases from J, leaving 17 bases between. From germline, CDR1 is SQVTM and CDR2 ANQGSEA. This CDR3 spans 14 amino acids.

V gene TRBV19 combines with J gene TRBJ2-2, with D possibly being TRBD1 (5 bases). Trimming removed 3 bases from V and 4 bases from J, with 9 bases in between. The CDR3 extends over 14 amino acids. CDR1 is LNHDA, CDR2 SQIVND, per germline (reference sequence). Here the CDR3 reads CASSIQGRTGELFF. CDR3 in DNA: TGTGCCAGTAGTATCCAGGGTCGCACCGGGGAGCTGTTTTTT.

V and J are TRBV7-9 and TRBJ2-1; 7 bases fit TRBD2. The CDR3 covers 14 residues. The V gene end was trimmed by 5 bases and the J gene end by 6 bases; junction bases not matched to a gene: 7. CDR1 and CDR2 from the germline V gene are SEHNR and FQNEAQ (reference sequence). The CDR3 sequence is CASSPRGLSNEQFF. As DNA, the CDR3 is TGTGCCAGCAGCCCTAGGGGACTATCCAATGAGCAGTTCTTC.